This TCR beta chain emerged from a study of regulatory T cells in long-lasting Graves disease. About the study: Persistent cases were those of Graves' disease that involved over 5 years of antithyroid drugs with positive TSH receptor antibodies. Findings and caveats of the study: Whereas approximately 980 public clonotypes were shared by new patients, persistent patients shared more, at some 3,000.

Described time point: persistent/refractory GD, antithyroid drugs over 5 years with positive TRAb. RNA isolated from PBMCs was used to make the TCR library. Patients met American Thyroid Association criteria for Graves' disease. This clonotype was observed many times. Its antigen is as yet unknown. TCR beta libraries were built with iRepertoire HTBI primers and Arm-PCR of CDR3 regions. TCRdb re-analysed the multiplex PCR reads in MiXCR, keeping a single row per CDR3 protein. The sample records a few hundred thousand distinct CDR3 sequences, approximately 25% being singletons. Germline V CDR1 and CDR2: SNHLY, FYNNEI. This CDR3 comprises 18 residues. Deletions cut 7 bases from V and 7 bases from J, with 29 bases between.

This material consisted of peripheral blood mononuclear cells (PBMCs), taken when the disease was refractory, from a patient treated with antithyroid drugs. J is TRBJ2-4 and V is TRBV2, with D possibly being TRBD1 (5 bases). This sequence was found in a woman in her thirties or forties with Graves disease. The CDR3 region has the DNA TGTGCCAGCAACCTCGAAGGTGGGGCAGGGCCAAGCACCAACATTCAGTACTTC. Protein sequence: CASNLEGGAGPSTNIQYF.